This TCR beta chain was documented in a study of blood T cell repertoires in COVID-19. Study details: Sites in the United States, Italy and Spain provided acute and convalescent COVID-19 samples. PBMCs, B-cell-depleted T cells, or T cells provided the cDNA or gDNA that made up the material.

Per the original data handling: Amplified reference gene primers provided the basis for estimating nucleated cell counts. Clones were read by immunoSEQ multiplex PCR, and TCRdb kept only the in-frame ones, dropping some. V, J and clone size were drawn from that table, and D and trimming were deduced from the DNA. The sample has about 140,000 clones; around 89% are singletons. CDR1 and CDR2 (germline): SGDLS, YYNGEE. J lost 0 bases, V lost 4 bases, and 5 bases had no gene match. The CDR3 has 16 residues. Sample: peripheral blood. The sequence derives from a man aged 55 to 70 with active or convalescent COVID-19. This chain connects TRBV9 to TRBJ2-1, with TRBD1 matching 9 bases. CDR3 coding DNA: TGTGCCAGCAGCTCACAGACAGGGGGCTCCTACAATGAGCAGTTCTTC. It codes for CASSSQTGGSYNEQFF.